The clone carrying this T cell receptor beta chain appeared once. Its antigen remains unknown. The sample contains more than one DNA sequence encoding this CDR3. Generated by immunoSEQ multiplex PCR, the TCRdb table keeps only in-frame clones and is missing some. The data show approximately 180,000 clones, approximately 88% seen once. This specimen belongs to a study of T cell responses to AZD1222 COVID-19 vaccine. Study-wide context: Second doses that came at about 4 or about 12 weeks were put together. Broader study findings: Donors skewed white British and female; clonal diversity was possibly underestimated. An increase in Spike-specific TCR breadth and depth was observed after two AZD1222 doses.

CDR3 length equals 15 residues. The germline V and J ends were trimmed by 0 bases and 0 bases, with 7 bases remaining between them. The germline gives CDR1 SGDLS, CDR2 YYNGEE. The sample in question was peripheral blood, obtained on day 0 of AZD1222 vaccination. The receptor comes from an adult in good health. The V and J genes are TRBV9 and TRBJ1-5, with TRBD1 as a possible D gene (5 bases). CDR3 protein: CASSVGGNSNQPQHF. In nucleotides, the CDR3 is TGTGCCAGCAGCGTAGGGGGCAATAGCAATCAGCCCCAGCATTTT.